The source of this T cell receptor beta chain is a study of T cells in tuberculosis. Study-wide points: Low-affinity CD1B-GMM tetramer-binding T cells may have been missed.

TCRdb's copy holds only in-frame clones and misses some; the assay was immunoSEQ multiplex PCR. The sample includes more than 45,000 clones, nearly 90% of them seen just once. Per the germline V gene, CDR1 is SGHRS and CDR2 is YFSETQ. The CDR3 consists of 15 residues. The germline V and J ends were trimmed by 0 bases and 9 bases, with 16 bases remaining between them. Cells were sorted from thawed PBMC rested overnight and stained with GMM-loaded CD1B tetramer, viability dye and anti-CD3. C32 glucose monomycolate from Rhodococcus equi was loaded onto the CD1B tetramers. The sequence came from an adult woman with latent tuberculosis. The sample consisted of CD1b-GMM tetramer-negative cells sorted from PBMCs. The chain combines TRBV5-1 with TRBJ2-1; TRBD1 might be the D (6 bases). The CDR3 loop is CASSLAGTQVPEQFF. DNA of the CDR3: TGCGCCAGCAGCTTGGCCGGGACACAAGTACCTGAGCAGTTCTTC. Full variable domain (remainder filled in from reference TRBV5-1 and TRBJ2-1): KAGVTQTPRYLIKTRGQQVTLSCSPISGHRSVSWYQQTPGQGLQFLFEYFSETQRNKGNFPGRFSGRQFSNSRSEMNVSTLELGDSALYLCASSLAGTQVPEQFFGPGTRLTVL.